This TCR beta chain was sequenced during a study of cytomegalovirus exposure and HLA in healthy donors. Germline-derived CDR1 and CDR2 are KGHSH and LQKENI. CDR3 length: 17 residues. The PCR made use of 60 Vbeta and 13 Jbeta primers. Method: immunoSEQ multiplex PCR; TCRdb's copy keeps in-frame clones and lacks some. The sample shows roughly 110,000 clones, about 70% of them seen only once. This clone was recorded a few times. Mismatch with germline at one junction end may stem from a read error. The sequence was collected from a human donor in good health. The sample consisted of PBMCs. The rearrangement uses TRBV18 and TRBJ2-7; 10 positions match TRBD1. DNA for the CDR3: TGTGCCAGCTCTCCACTAGCTGGGCAGGACAGGGGGTACGAGCAGTACTTC. It specifies CASSPLAGQDRGYEQYF.